This T cell receptor beta chain was observed in a study of shared clonotypes between healthy human individuals. This was a deep-level run. Each cell subset's genomic DNA was divided evenly among several immunoSEQ plates. This table comes from immunoSEQ multiplex PCR, and its TCRdb copy is limited to in-frame clones, with some not included. The table includes about 110,000 clones, roughly 66% detected once. Donors, without exception, were Caucasian adults residing in Nashville, Tennessee. The CDR3 extends over 14 amino acids. CDR1 and CDR2 (germline): MNHNS, SASEGT. V shed 6 bases and J 4 bases; nucleotides not matched to a gene: 7.

Specimen: memory CD8+ T cells sorted from blood. Indicated subset: CD45RO+ cells pooled with CCR7-negative TemRA cells. The rearrangement joins TRBV6-1 to TRBJ1-2, with 8 bases identical to TRBD1. This TCR was recovered from a woman in her 30s in good health. The CDR3 nucleotides read TGTGCCAGCAGCGTCGGACAGGGAGGCTATGGCTACACCTTC. Amino acids: CASSVGQGGYGYTF.